This TCR beta chain was observed in a study of T cells in narcolepsy. Trimming stripped 6 bases from V and 3 bases from J, with 12 bases between. The CDR3 sequence is 13 residues long. Germline lookup yields CDR1 SGHNT and CDR2 YYREEE (reference sequence). The assay was immunoSEQ multiplex PCR, and TCRdb's table has in-frame clones only and misses some. In the table there are 30,000 to 45,000 clones, approximately 85% of which are singletons. Study results and limitations: Autoreactive HCRT-specific and TRIB2-specific clonotypes were marked in same-patient CSF-versus-blood CD4+ comparisons.

As concerns this clone: No antigen is known for it.

This receptor was taken from a human donor with narcolepsy. This sequence joins TRBV5-4 and TRBJ1-1, with D perhaps TRBD1 (5 bases). Input material: CD45RA- memory CD4+ T cells from PBMCs. This CDR3 reads CASTWRGDTEAFF. CDR3 nucleotides: TGTGCCAGCACCTGGCGGGGGGACACTGAAGCTTTCTTT.